This is a list of T cell receptor beta chains from one sample in a study of control samples from healthy donors and cancer patients. This table comes from immunoSEQ multiplex PCR, and its TCRdb copy is limited to in-frame clones, with some not included. Of about 140,000 clones listed, around 86% are singletons. The sequenced sample was blood. The receptors come from a young man in good health. Each CDR3 is given with its conserved first and last residue. The D gene is left open where the match is weak. Clone size appears in some rows only: once, few, many, or a class for an expanded clone.

j_call d_call clone_size v_call cdr3_aa cdr3_nt
TRBJ2-1 TRBD2 . TRBV4-1 CASSQRTSGSVSSYNEQFF TGCGCCAGCAGCCAACGGACTAGCGGGAGCGTGAGCTCCTACAATGAGCAGTTCTTC
TRBJ2-5 TRBD2 once TRBV7-2 CASSLAVGGVSYLQETQYF TGTGCCAGCAGCTTAGCAGTCGGGGGGGTCAGCTACCTCCAAGAGACCCAGTACTTC
TRBJ2-7 . . TRBV3-1/TRBV3-2 CASRDPGLYEQYF TGTGCCAGCAGGGACCCGGGTCTTTACGAGCAGTACTTC
TRBJ1-3 TRBD1 . TRBV25-1 CASSPRPGTGGGYTIYF TGTGCCAGCAGTCCGCGGCCCGGGACAGGGGGAGGATACACCATATATTTT
TRBJ1-5 . . TRBV19 CASSQTSPSSGVSNQPQHF TGTGCCAGTAGTCAAACATCTCCTTCATCAGGGGTGAGCAATCAGCCCCAGCATTTT
TRBJ1-3 . . TRBV19 CASSIFSSTIYF TGTGCCAGTAGTATTTTCAGCAGCACCATATATTTT
TRBJ1-1 . . TRBV5-1 CASSLAASVNTEAFF TGCGCCAGCAGCTTGGCGGCGTCGGTGAACACTGAAGCTTTCTTT
TRBJ2-1 TRBD2 once TRBV7-2 CASSLGEREQQFF TGTGCCAGCAGCTTGGGGGAGCGGGAGCAGCAGTTCTTC
TRBJ2-3 . . TRBV10-2 CASSKGPPKLDTQYF TGCGCCAGCAGTAAGGGACCGCCGAAACTGGATACGCAGTATTTT
TRBJ1-6 . once TRBV3-1/TRBV3-2 CASSQFYDQSRLIPLHF TGTGCCAGCAGCCAGTTTTACGATCAGTCCCGACTCATACCCCTCCACTTT
TRBJ2-3 . once TRBV6-2/TRBV6-3 CASSYHRAGITDTQYF TGTGCCAGCAGTTACCACAGGGCCGGTATAACAGATACGCAGTATTTT
TRBJ1-3 . . TRBV3-1/TRBV3-2 CASSQGVSQTARSGNTIYF TGTGCCAGCAGCCAAGGGGTCAGCCAGACAGCCCGCTCTGGAAACACCATATATTTT
TRBJ1-2 . once TRBV7-8 CASSRPGEGGYTF TGTGCCAGCAGCCGACCGGGGGAGGGTGGCTACACCTTC
TRBJ1-3 TRBD1 . TRBV6-1 CASSAGIQGAGNTIYF TGTGCCAGCAGTGCCGGGATACAGGGGGCGGGAAACACCATATATTTT
TRBJ2-2 TRBD1 few TRBV24-1 CATRTGASTGELFF TGTGCCACTCGGACAGGGGCGAGCACCGGGGAGCTGTTTTTT
TRBJ2-4 TRBD1 . TRBV5-4 CASSHYGQGANIQYF TGTGCCAGCAGCCATTACGGACAGGGTGCGAACATTCAGTACTTC
TRBJ1-2 . . TRBV7-3 CASSLTRATGYTF TGTGCCAGCAGCTTAACTAGGGCGACCGGCTACACCTTC
TRBJ1-5 TRBD1 . TRBV6-5 CASGTGDQPQHF TGTGCCAGCGGAACAGGGGACCAGCCCCAGCATTTT
TRBJ1-6 . . TRBV4-2 CASSQGGGDSPLHF TGTGCCAGCAGCCAAGGGGGTGGGGATTCACCCCTCCACTTT
TRBJ2-1 . . TRBV11-2 CASSLGASGGGAYNEQFF TGTGCCAGCAGCTTAGGGGCTAGCGGAGGGGGAGCCTACAATGAGCAGTTCTTC
TRBJ2-1 . . TRBV6-5 CASSYMEASYIEQFF TGTGCCAGCAGTTACATGGAAGCTTCGTACATTGAGCAGTTCTTC
TRBJ1-6 . . TRBV7-8 CASTRGGTISINSPLHF TGTGCCAGCACACGGGGCGGGACGATAAGTATAAATTCACCCCTCCACTTT
TRBJ2-3 . . TRBV21-1 CASNGGQTTDTQYF TGTGCCAGCAACGGTGGACAGACCACAGATACGCAGTATTTT
TRBJ2-7 . . TRBV30 CAWSHGNYEQYF TGTGCCTGGAGTCACGGAAATTACGAGCAGTACTTC
TRBJ1-1 . . TRBV29-1 CSVSAPTDNTEAFF TGCAGCGTTTCAGCCCCGACAGACAACACTGAAGCTTTCTTT
TRBJ2-7 TRBD2 . TRBV18 CASSPPGTSGGHEQYF TGTGCCAGCTCACCCCCAGGGACTAGTGGAGGCCACGAGCAGTACTTC
TRBJ1-4 . . TRBV7-2 CASSPTATNEKLFF TGTGCCAGCAGCCCGACAGCAACTAATGAAAAACTGTTTTTT
TRBJ1-1 TRBD1 . TRBV3-1/TRBV3-2 CASSQVALRRTGEVEAFF TGTGCCAGCAGCCAAGTTGCTCTCCGCAGAACAGGGGAGGTGGAAGCTTTCTTT
TRBJ2-1 TRBD1 . TRBV19 CASSMPGQQYNEQFF TGTGCCAGTAGTATGCCGGGACAGCAGTACAATGAGCAGTTCTTC
TRBJ2-5 . . TRBV6-5 CASSYSRQTNRETQYF TGTGCCAGCAGTTACTCCCGTCAGACTAACAGGGAGACCCAGTACTTC
TRBJ2-1 . . TRBV5-1 CASSSDSHYNEQFF TGCGCCAGCAGCTCCGACAGTCACTACAATGAGCAGTTCTTC
TRBJ2-7 . . TRBV29-1 CNIQSGRKVYEQYF TGCAACATCCAAAGCGGAAGAAAGGTCTACGAGCAGTACTTC
TRBJ2-1 TRBD2 few TRBV6-4 CASSVSSGSSNEQFF TGTGCCAGCAGTGTCTCTAGCGGGAGCAGCAATGAGCAGTTCTTC
TRBJ2-6 . . TRBV29-1 CSVRKSRAGANVLTF TGCAGCGTTCGAAAGTCCCGAGCCGGGGCCAACGTCCTGACTTTC
TRBJ1-4 . . TRBV7-8 CASSYDKLGLFF TGTGCCAGCAGCTATGACAAGCTGGGGCTGTTTTTT
TRBJ2-1 TRBD2 . TRBV11-2 CASSRTSGYNEQFF TGTGCCAGCAGTCGGACTAGCGGCTACAATGAGCAGTTCTTC